These 16 T cell receptor beta chains came from one sample sequenced in a study of blood T cell repertoires in COVID-19. TCRdb's copy holds only in-frame clones and misses some; the assay was immunoSEQ multiplex PCR. The data hold some 200,000 clones, with about 85% observed a single time. Sequencing input: peripheral blood. The receptors were sampled from a woman over 75 with COVID-19, enrolled during active disease.

The chain recombines TRBV21-1 with TRBJ1-2; the table calls TRBD1, which could not be checked here. TRBV21-1 is recorded as a pseudogene. CDR3 size: 16 residues. CDR3 region: CASSKKGQGAPWGYTF. The CDR3 coding sequence is TGTGCCAGCAGCAAAAAGGGACAGGGTGCCCCTTGGGGCTACACCTTC.

The genes are TRBV6-5 and TRBJ2-4, with 10 bases identical to TRBD1. V was clipped by 6 bases and J by 7 bases; unmatched bases: 6. Germline V gene lookup returns CDR1 MNHEY and CDR2 SVGAGI. The CDR3 sequence is 14 residues long. The CDR3 here is CASRLGQGGNIQYF. Here the CDR3 DNA reads TGTGCCAGCAGACTCGGACAGGGGGGTAACATTCAGTACTTC.

The V gene is TRBV15, the J gene TRBJ2-3; a weak D match, TRBD2 (6 bases). Trimming took off 0 bases at V and 1 base at J, with 11 bases between the two ends. CDR3 length: 16 residues. Germline CDR1 LNHNV, CDR2 YYDKDF (reference sequence). The CDR3 here is CATSRDPGTGTDTQYF. The CDR3 DNA reads TGTGCCACCAGCAGAGATCCGGGGACTGGCACAGATACGCAGTATTTT.

This clone has more than one count but fewer than ten. A read error may produce the germline difference seen at one junction end. The chain combines TRBV19 with TRBJ1-3; D is uncertain. The V gene's germline CDR1 is LNHDA and CDR2 SQIVND (reference sequence). The CDR3 spans 15 residues. The CDR3 protein is CASSSLNGPGSTIYF. In nucleotides, the CDR3 is TGTGCCAGTAGTTCCCTCAACGGACCGGGAAGCACCATATATTTT. Filled out from reference TRBV19 and TRBJ1-3, the complete variable domain reads DGGITQSPKYLFRKEGQNVTLSCEQNLNHDAMYWYRQDPGQGLRLIYYSQIVNDFQKGDIAEGYSVSREKKESFPLTVTSAQKNPTAFYLCASSSLNGPGSTIYFGEGSWLTVV.

The chain is built from TRBV7-6 and TRBJ1-4, with a weak D call TRBD1 (5 bases). CDR1 and CDR2 from the germline V gene are SGHVS and FNYEAQ. Trimming left V 2 bases short and J 8 bases short, with 21 bases between. The CDR3 totals 17 residues. CDR3 sequence (DNA): TGTGCCAGCAGCTTAAGTAACAGGACCCAAAGCGTAGAAAAACTGTTTTTT. It specifies CASSLSNRTQSVEKLFF.

This clone was counted between two and nine times. This specimen includes other DNA sequences encoding the same CDR3. The chain links TRBV7-2 to TRBJ2-7; D is undetermined. V was cut by 2 bases and J by 3 bases, with 5 bases left in between. The CDR3 covers 12 residues. CDR1 and CDR2 from the germline V gene are SGHTA and FQGNSA. The CDR3: CASSLSLYEQYF. The CDR3 bases are TGTGCCAGCAGCTTAAGCCTCTACGAGCAGTACTTC.

The CDR3 bases are TGTGCCAGCAGCTCGCCGACAGGGATAGAAGAGGATGGCTACACCTTC. It is translated as CASSSPTGIEEDGYTF. The chain links TRBV5-4 to TRBJ1-2; 7 bases agree with TRBD1. With V trimmed by 3 bases and J by 6 bases, 14 bases remained unmatched. Germline loops: CDR1 SGHNT, CDR2 YYREEE (reference sequence). The CDR3 spans 16 residues.

The chain combines TRBV3-1 (or the pseudogene TRBV3-2) with TRBJ1-1; 12 nucleotides align to TRBD1. The CDR3 runs to 15 residues. The ends lost 2 bases at V and 7 bases at J; junction bases unmatched: 5. The germline CDR1 and CDR2 sequences are LGHDT and YNNKEL (reference sequence). The CDR3 DNA reads as TGTGCCAGCAGCCAATGGGACAGGGGGCGAGGTGAAGCTTTCTTT. Amino acids: CASSQWDRGRGEAFF.

V and J are TRBV7-8 and TRBJ2-7, with 8 bases aligning to TRBD2. This CDR3 contains 15 residues. In germline, CDR1 is SGHVS, CDR2 FQNEAQ. The ends lost 1 base at V and 4 bases at J; junction bases unmatched: 6. The DNA of the CDR3 is TGTGCCAGCAGCTTAGGGGTAGCGGGGATTTACGAGCAGTACTTC. This gives the protein CASSLGVAGIYEQYF.

The CDR3 nucleotides read TGTGCCAGCTCACCACCAAACGAGTTGACAGGGGGTTATGGCTACACCTTC. Amino acids: CASSPPNELTGGYGYTF. The chain carries TRBV18 and TRBJ1-2; 9 bases map to TRBD1. CDR1 is KGHSH and CDR2 is LQKENI in the germline V gene. CDR3 size: 17 residues. V dropped 0 bases and J dropped 5; count of bases not matched to a gene: 10.

The chain joins TRBV3-1 (or the pseudogene TRBV3-2) to TRBJ2-1, with TRBD2 as a possible D gene (5 bases). Germline V gene lookup returns CDR1 LGHDT and CDR2 YNNKEL (reference sequence). Between the trimmed V and J ends, which lost 3 bases and 8 bases, there was a span of 20 bases. The CDR3 is 16 amino acids. CDR3 DNA: TGTGCCAGCAGCCAGAGGGAAAGAGGAGCGACGTATGAGCAGTTCTTC. Protein sequence: CASSQRERGATYEQFF.

The rearrangement links TRBV6-4 to TRBJ2-1; D is possibly TRBD1 (6 bases). This CDR3 spans 16 amino acids. V dropped 0 bases and J dropped 7 bases, with 16 bases sitting between them. In germline, CDR1 is MRHNA, CDR2 SNTAGT. CDR3 DNA: TGTGCCAGCAGTGACTCGTACAGGGTTTCATATAATGAGCAGTTCTTC. The encoded protein is CASSDSYRVSYNEQFF.

A few counts support this clone. The chain employs TRBV2 and TRBJ2-3; 10 bases align to TRBD2. This CDR3 has 15 residues. Trimming took 6 bases from V and 3 from J; bases not matched to a gene: 6. Germline CDR1 and CDR2: SNHLY and FYNNEI. The CDR3, as DNA: TGTGCCAGCAGAGAATCTAGCGGGGGTACAGATACGCAGTATTTT. Residues: CASRESSGGTDTQYF.

The chain uses TRBV18 and TRBJ2-1, with TRBD2 as a possible D gene (5 bases). The CDR3 extends over 14 amino acids. Trimming removed 3 bases at V and 8 bases at J, with 14 bases between. Looked up from germline, CDR1 is KGHSH and CDR2 is LQKENI. CDR3 nucleotides: TGTGCCAGCTCACCTCTGCGGGCGGTCTATGAGCAGTTCTTC. Translation: CASSPLRAVYEQFF.

CDR3 DNA: TGTGCCAGCAGTTCAGACGACAGGATCTATGGCTACACCTTC. Translating gives CASSSDDRIYGYTF. The chain employs TRBV6-5 and TRBJ1-2; TRBD1 is a possible D gene (6 bases). The CDR3 extends over 14 amino acids. Germline lookup yields CDR1 MNHEY and CDR2 SVGAGI. The germline V and J ends were trimmed by 4 bases and 4 bases, with 13 bases remaining between them.

The rearrangement joins TRBV5-1 to TRBJ2-1; D not resolved. Germline V gene sequence: CDR1 SGHRS, CDR2 YFSETQ. The CDR3 runs 13 residues. Trimming left V 3 bases short and J 8 bases short, with 12 bases between. The CDR3 DNA reads as TGCGCCAGCAGCTCCTCCCGCGGCCATGAGCAGTTCTTC. It translates to CASSSSRGHEQFF.